The sequence of this T cell receptor (beta chain) was determined in a study of spatial heterogeneity in lung cancer. Study-wide context: The study consistently detected more beta-chain than alpha-chain sequences.

TCRdb independently ran MiXCR on the 5' RACE reads; one entry per CDR3 protein. Among roughly 48,000 distinct CDR3 sequences, over 4.5% were seen once, and the ten largest hold over 8.5%. Regarding the study as a whole: Tumor TCRs that were ubiquitous and expanded showed up in blood more at resection than follow-up.

Time point: sample taken at primary tumor resection. The roughly 68 donors had untreated early-stage non-small cell lung cancer. In this sample, this clonotype turned up many times. Its antigen is not identified. This CDR3 contains 15 residues. CDR1 and CDR2 from the germline V gene are SGHRS and YFSETQ. V gave up 4 bases and J gave up 7 bases; unmatched junction bases: 10. The chain recombines TRBV5-1 with TRBJ2-1; TRBD1 agrees at 8 bases. The sequencing here drew on PBMCs, taken at surgery. The sequence derives from a male donor with early-stage non-small cell lung cancer. The CDR3 DNA reads as TGCGCCAGCAGCCCGGACAGGGCTTTGGGAAATGAGCAGTTCTTC. Its protein product is CASSPDRALGNEQFF.